This TCR beta chain was identified in a study of blood T cell repertoires in COVID-19. Per the authors' pipeline: Nucleated cell number was recorded as an estimate derived from reference gene primer amplification. The protocol was immunoSEQ multiplex PCR, while the TCRdb copy is restricted to in-frame clones and leaves out a portion. Clonal size and the V and J genes are those of that table, whereas D and trimming came from the DNA. The sample lists 39,000 or so clones; about four fifths were seen once. The V end lost 1 base, the J end lost 1 base, and 8 bases lay between the germline ends. The CDR3 length is 15 residues. Germline CDR1 SGHTA, CDR2 FQGNSA.

The specimen sequenced was peripheral blood. This clonotype was obtained from a woman of 80 years or more with active or convalescent COVID-19. This chain connects TRBV7-2 to TRBJ2-1, with TRBD1 as a possible D gene (5 bases). The CDR3 nucleotides read TGTGCCAGCAGCTTAGGGCAGGGATCCTACAATGAGCAGTTCTTC. Translating gives CASSLGQGSYNEQFF.